These T cell receptor beta chains were read from a single sample in a study of T cells after posttransplantation cyclophosphamide. The method was immunoSEQ multiplex PCR; TCRdb's version includes in-frame clones alone and lacks a portion of them. The sample yields around 34,000 clones, without any singletons. What was sequenced was PBMCs. The receptor set was obtained from a woman aged 45-65 years in good health and a related stem cell transplant donor. Both conserved end residues are part of each CDR3. A D gene is named only where the DNA matches it firmly. Clone size is stated in some rows and not others, as once, few, many or a class when expanded.

d_call j_call clone_size cdr3_length v_call cdr3_nt cdr3_aa
TRBD1 TRBJ1-2 many 14 TRBV6-5 TGTGCCATCTCCCGACAGGGGGCGAACTATGGCTACACCTTC CAISRQGANYGYTF
TRBD1 TRBJ2-5 many 14 TRBV2 TGTGCCAGTAGAAGCGAGACAGGGGTTGAGACCCAGTACTTC CASRSETGVETQYF
NA TRBJ1-2 many 11 TRBV29-1 TGCAGCGTTGATACGGGTCCTGGCTACACCTTC CSVDTGPGYTF
NA TRBJ1-1 many 15 TRBV9 TGTGCCAGCAGCGTAGGGCATCTCGATAACACTGAAGCTTTCTTT CASSVGHLDNTEAFF
NA TRBJ2-5 NA 17 TRBV5-1 TGCGCCAGCAGCTTAGGGCGTGGCGGGACAGTTCGTGAGACCCAGTACTTC CASSLGRGGTVRETQYF
TRBD1 TRBJ2-7 many 14 TRBV6-5 TGTGCCAGCAGCTCCAACAGGGGACACTACGAGCAGTACTTC CASSSNRGHYEQYF
TRBD1 TRBJ2-7 many 16 TRBV5-1 TGCGCCAGCAGCTTGGTGTTCCAGGGGGATATTCGCGAGCAGTACTTC CASSLVFQGDIREQYF
NA TRBJ2-7 many 14 TRBV6-1 TGTGCCAGCAGTGAACCAGGGAGAGGTTACGAGCAGTACTTC CASSEPGRGYEQYF
TRBD1 TRBJ1-2 many 13 TRBV6-2/TRBV6-3 TGTGCCAGCAGTACGGGGACAGGGGCCGGCTACACCTTC CASSTGTGAGYTF
NA TRBJ2-7 many 13 TRBV24-1 TGTGCCACCAGGGACAGTAGCAGCGACGAGCAGTACTTC CATRDSSSDEQYF
TRBD1 TRBJ2-1 many 12 TRBV28 TGTGCCAGCAGTCCCCAGGGGGATGAGCAGTTCTTC CASSPQGDEQFF
NA TRBJ2-1 many 15 TRBV5-6 TGTGCCAGCAGCCCCGGACTCTCGGTAAGCTTTGATCCGTTCTTC CASSPGLSVSFDPFF
TRBD1 TRBJ1-2 many 14 TRBV7-3 TGTGCCAGCAGCTTACAGGGGGCAAACTATGGCTACACCTTC CASSLQGANYGYTF
TRBD1 TRBJ2-2 many 16 TRBV6-2/TRBV6-3 TGTGCCAGCAGTTACTCCCGGGACAGCCTTCCCGGGGAGCTGTTTTTT CASSYSRDSLPGELFF
NA TRBJ1-3 many 14 TRBV5-1 TGCGCCAGCAGCTTACTGGGGGCAGGAAACACCATATATTTT CASSLLGAGNTIYF
NA TRBJ2-2 many 14 TRBV7-9 TGTGCCAGCAGCTCCCCAGGGGTCGGCGGGGAGCTGTTTTTT CASSSPGVGGELFF
NA TRBJ1-1 many 13 TRBV18 TGTGCCAGCTCACCGCAGGGGAACACTGAAGCTTTCTTT CASSPQGNTEAFF